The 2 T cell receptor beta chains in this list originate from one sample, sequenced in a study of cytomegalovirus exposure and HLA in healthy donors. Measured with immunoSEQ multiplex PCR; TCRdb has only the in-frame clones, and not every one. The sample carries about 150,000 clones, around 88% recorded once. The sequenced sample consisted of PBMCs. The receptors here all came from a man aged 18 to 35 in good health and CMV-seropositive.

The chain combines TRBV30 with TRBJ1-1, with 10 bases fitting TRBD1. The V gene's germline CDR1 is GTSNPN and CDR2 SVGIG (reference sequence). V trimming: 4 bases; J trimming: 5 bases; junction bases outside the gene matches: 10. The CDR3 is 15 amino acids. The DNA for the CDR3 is TGTGCCTGGACCTATACCGGGACAGGGGATACTGAAGCTTTCTTT. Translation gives CAWTYTGTGDTEAFF.

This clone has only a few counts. CDR3 region: CASSLDWLAGDNEQFF. Written as DNA, the CDR3 is TGTGCCAGCAGCTTAGATTGGCTAGCGGGCGACAATGAGCAGTTCTTC. The V call is TRBV11-2, the J call TRBJ2-1, with TRBD2 identical over 8 bases. CDR1 SGHAT and CDR2 FQNNGV come from the germline V gene. The V segment lost 0 bases and the J segment 5 bases; nucleotides outside the gene matches: 6. The CDR3 is made up of 16 amino acids.